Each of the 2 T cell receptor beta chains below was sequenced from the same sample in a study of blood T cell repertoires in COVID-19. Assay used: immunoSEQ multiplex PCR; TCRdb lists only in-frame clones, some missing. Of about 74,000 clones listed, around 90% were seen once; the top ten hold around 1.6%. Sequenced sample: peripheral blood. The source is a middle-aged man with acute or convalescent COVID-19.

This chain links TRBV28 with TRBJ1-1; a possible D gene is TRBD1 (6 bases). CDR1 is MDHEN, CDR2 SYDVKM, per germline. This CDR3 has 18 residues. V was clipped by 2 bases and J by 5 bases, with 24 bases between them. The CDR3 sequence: CASSLIGIVGGSGTEAFF. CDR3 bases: TGTGCCAGCAGTTTAATCGGGATTGTTGGGGGCTCGGGGACTGAAGCTTTCTTT.

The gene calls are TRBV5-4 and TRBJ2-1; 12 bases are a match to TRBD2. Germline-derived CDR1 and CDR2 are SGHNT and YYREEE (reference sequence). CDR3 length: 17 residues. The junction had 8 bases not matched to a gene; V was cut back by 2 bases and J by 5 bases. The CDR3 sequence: CASSLHPLAGGNNEQFF. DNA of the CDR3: TGTGCCAGCAGCTTACATCCACTAGCGGGAGGAAACAATGAGCAGTTCTTC.